Shown below are 32 T cell receptor beta chains from a single sample sequenced in a study of cytomegalovirus exposure and HLA in healthy donors. The PCR employed 60 Vbeta primers together with 13 Jbeta primers. Data came from immunoSEQ multiplex PCR; TCRdb stores just in-frame clones and leaves some out. The table includes about 120,000 clones, 8% to 11% detected once. The sample taken for sequencing was PBMCs. The receptors shown here come from a woman aged 18-29 years in good health and CMV-seropositive.

J is TRBJ2-1 and V is TRBV4-1; D is perhaps TRBD2 (5 bases). V shed 0 bases and J shed 0 bases, with 12 bases lying between them. The germline V gene has CDR1 MGHRA and CDR2 YSYEKL. The length of the CDR3 is 17 residues. The CDR3 protein is CASSQDISGSSYNEQFF. The CDR3 coding sequence is TGCGCCAGCAGCCAAGATATTTCGGGGAGCTCCTACAATGAGCAGTTCTTC.

The chain joins TRBV10-3 to TRBJ2-3; D is unresolved. The V gene lost 7 bases and the J gene lost 6 bases, with 11 bases spanning the gap. Germline V gene lookup returns CDR1 ENHRY and CDR2 SYGVKD. The CDR3 loop spans 12 amino acids. CDR3: CAIILPVDTQYF. The CDR3 DNA reads as TGTGCCATCATCCTACCCGTGGATACGCAGTATTTT.

In DNA form, the CDR3 reads TGTGCCACTTTCGGGGGACAGGGTGAGGCGCAGTATTTT. It yields the protein CATFGGQGEAQYF. This chain connects TRBV10-3 to TRBJ2-3; 9 bases match TRBD1. This CDR3 region has 13 residues. Germline V lookup: CDR1 ENHRY, CDR2 SYGVKD. V was clipped by 10 bases and J by 10 bases; unmatched bases: 12.

This clone turned up a few times. The chain links TRBV25-1 to TRBJ2-2; 7 bases fit TRBD1. This CDR3 region has 16 residues. Germline V lookup: CDR1 MGHDK, CDR2 SYGVNS. J gave up 5 bases and V 6 bases, and 12 bases lay outside the gene matches. This CDR3 is CASSPGGGQRTGELFF. CDR3 DNA sequence: TGTGCCAGCAGCCCGGGTGGGGGACAGAGAACCGGGGAGCTGTTTTTT. Full variable domain (rest looked up from reference TRBV25-1 and TRBJ2-2): EADIYQTPRYLVIGTGKKITLECSQTMGHDKMYWYQQDPGMELHLIHYSYGVNSTEKGDLSSESTVSRIRTEHFPLTLESARPSHTSQYLCASSPGGGQRTGELFFGEGSRLTVL.

The chain couples TRBV7-3 to TRBJ2-3; the match to TRBD1 covers 8 bases. V lost 4 bases to trimming and J lost 4 bases; unmatched junction nucleotides: 10. The CDR3 extends over 16 amino acids. Germline values: CDR1 SGHTA, CDR2 FQGTGA. CDR3 sequence (DNA): TGTGCCAGCAGCTCCCGACAGGGGAGTGTTGCAGATACGCAGTATTTT. It translates to CASSSRQGSVADTQYF.

Only a few counts were recorded for this clone. Sequence at one end of the junction differs from germline and may be a read error. This sequence joins TRBV5-6 and TRBJ1-2; D gene ambiguous. This CDR3 contains 11 residues. CDR1 is SGHDT and CDR2 is YYEEEE in the germline V gene. As DNA, the CDR3 is TGTGCCAGCAGCTTCCCCGGGGAGTATGCCTTC. Amino acid sequence: CASSFPGEYAF.

The chain joins TRBV6-6 to TRBJ1-3, with D uncertain. The CDR3 length is 12 residues. Germline V gives CDR1 MNHNY, CDR2 SVGAGI (reference sequence). The germline V and J ends were trimmed by 5 bases and 4 bases, with 6 bases remaining between them. Here the CDR3 DNA reads TGTGCCAGCAGTGATCAGGGAAACACCATATATTTT. Protein product: CASSDQGNTIYF.

The sample holds a few counts of this clone. This sequence joins TRBV28 and TRBJ1-2; possible D gene TRBD1, 6 bases. The CDR3 extends over 15 amino acids. The germline V gene encodes CDR1 MDHEN and CDR2 SYDVKM. The V end lost 6 bases, the J end lost 1 base, and 15 bases lay between the germline ends. The CDR3 DNA reads as TGTGCCAGCAGAAACAGGGAATTGAATAACTATGGCTACACCTTC. Amino acids: CASRNRELNNYGYTF.

This clone was seen repeatedly, ten times or more. This rearrangement joins TRBV10-3 to TRBJ1-2, with D perhaps matching TRBD1 (5 bases). Germline CDR1 reads ENHRY; CDR2 reads SYGVKD. This CDR3 has 17 residues. Trimming removed 0 bases from V and 0 bases from J, with 14 bases in between. The CDR3 nucleotides read TGTGCCATCAGTGAGTCGACCCCCACAGGCTCTAACTATGGCTACACCTTC. Translating gives CAISESTPTGSNYGYTF.

This chain uses TRBV10-3 with TRBJ1-1, with D uncertain. Germline loops: CDR1 ENHRY, CDR2 SYGVKD. V lost 1 base, J lost 3 bases, and 6 bases lay in between. CDR3 length: 13 amino acids. The CDR3, as DNA: TGTGCCATCAGTGAGTGGCGGGACACTGAAGCTTTCTTT. This encodes CAISEWRDTEAFF.

This clone was recorded a few times. The V call is TRBV7-9, the J call TRBJ2-3; a weak D match, TRBD1 (5 bases). The germline gives CDR1 SEHNR, CDR2 FQNEAQ (reference sequence). The CDR3 loop spans 15 amino acids. Trimming left V 5 bases short and J 5 bases short, with 17 bases between. CDR3 in amino acids: CASSPREGALDTQYF. The CDR3 nucleotides read TGTGCCAGCAGCCCCAGGGAAGGGGCATTAGATACGCAGTATTTT.

The chain couples TRBV9 to TRBJ1-1; TRBD1 matches 8 bases. The CDR3 loop spans 15 amino acids. Looked up from germline, CDR1 is SGDLS and CDR2 is YYNGEE. Trimming at V came to 4 bases and at J to 1 base, leaving 6 bases not matched to a gene. The CDR3 DNA follows: TGTGCCAGCAGCACTCGGACAGGGCCGAACACTGAAGCTTTCTTT. This sequence encodes CASSTRTGPNTEAFF.

This clone was counted between two and nine times. CDR3 protein: CASVRDLNTEAFF. In nucleotides, the CDR3 is TGTGCCAGCGTTCGGGATTTGAACACTGAAGCTTTCTTT. The J gene is TRBJ1-1, the V gene TRBV2; D unresolved. The length of the CDR3 is 13 residues. Germline values: CDR1 SNHLY, CDR2 FYNNEI. Trimming left V 8 bases short and J 0 bases short, with 10 bases between.

V usage is TRBV18 and J usage is TRBJ2-1; 7 nucleotides line up with TRBD1. Germline CDR1 is KGHSH and CDR2 is LQKENI. This CDR3 contains 15 residues. The J segment lost 3 bases and the V segment lost 2 bases, leaving 4 bases of the junction unmatched. In DNA, the CDR3 is TGTGCCAGCTCACCAATGGGGACAGTCTACAATGAGCAGTTCTTC. It translates to CASSPMGTVYNEQFF. Full variable domain (remainder filled in from reference TRBV18 and TRBJ2-1): NAGVMQNPRHLVRRRGQEARLRCSPMKGHSHVYWYRQLPEEGLKFMVYLQKENIIDESGMPKERFSAEFPKEGPSILRIQQVVRGDSAAYFCASSPMGTVYNEQFFGPGTRLTVL.

The gene calls are TRBV19 and TRBJ2-5; 12 bases map to TRBD2. Germline loops: CDR1 LNHDA, CDR2 SQIVND (reference sequence). The CDR3 has 16 amino acids. V shed 5 bases and J 0 bases; nucleotides not matched to a gene: 4. CDR3 loop: CASSLRTSGNQETQYF. Here the CDR3 DNA reads TGTGCCAGTAGTCTTCGGACTAGCGGGAACCAAGAGACCCAGTACTTC.

The chain recombines TRBV7-9 with TRBJ1-6; TRBD1 agrees at 7 bases. CDR3 length: 15 residues. Germline CDR1 is SEHNR and CDR2 is FQNEAQ (reference sequence). The junction had 5 bases not matched to a gene; V was cut back by 3 bases and J by 6 bases. As DNA, the CDR3 is TGTGCCAGCAGCTTTGGGGACAGCCGTAATTCACCCCTCCACTTT. Protein: CASSFGDSRNSPLHF.

This chain connects TRBV5-1 to TRBJ1-2; D remains ambiguous. V gave up 1 base and J gave up 7 bases, with 11 bases separating them. This CDR3 is 13 amino acids long. Germline values: CDR1 SGHRS, CDR2 YFSETQ. The CDR3 coding sequence is TGCGCCAGCAGCTTGCTTATGTCCGGTGGCTACACCTTC. It yields the protein CASSLLMSGGYTF.

This clone showed up just a few times. The chain links TRBV7-9 to TRBJ1-1, with 7 bases identical to TRBD1. Germline V CDR1 and CDR2: SEHNR, FQNEAQ (reference sequence). V lost 5 bases, J lost 2 bases, and 11 bases stayed unmatched. The CDR3 has 16 amino acids. CDR3 bases: TGTGCCAGCAGCGAAACGCTGGGACAGAGAAACACTGAAGCTTTCTTT. It translates to CASSETLGQRNTEAFF.

This rearrangement joins TRBV9 to TRBJ2-1; 12 nucleotides line up with TRBD2. CDR3 size: 15 residues. V shed 4 bases, J shed 8 bases, and the junction held 7 bases outside the gene matches. Germline V gene lookup returns CDR1 SGDLS and CDR2 YYNGEE. CDR3 sequence reads: CASSLLAGGVDEQFF. The DNA for the CDR3 is TGTGCCAGCAGCCTTCTAGCGGGAGGGGTAGATGAGCAGTTCTTC.

The V and J genes are TRBV5-1 and TRBJ2-2; TRBD1 is a possible D gene (5 bases). The germline V and J ends were trimmed by 0 bases and 4 bases, with 7 bases remaining between them. CDR1 and CDR2 from the germline V gene are SGHRS and YFSETQ. This CDR3 contains 14 residues. The DNA of the CDR3 is TGCGCCAGCAGCTTGGCACAGGTCACCGGGGAGCTGTTTTTT. Amino acids: CASSLAQVTGELFF.

This clone was detected only a few times. The V and J genes are TRBV30 and TRBJ2-7; D perhaps matches TRBD2 (5 bases). Germline V gene sequence: CDR1 GTSNPN, CDR2 SVGIG (reference sequence). The CDR3 length is 15 residues. V was pared by 5 bases and J by 3 bases, with 20 bases between. The CDR3 nucleotides are TGTGCCTGGCAGCGGCCGAGTCTTCTAAGCTACGAGCAGTACTTC. Encoded protein: CAWQRPSLLSYEQYF.

There are a few counts of this clone. The chain is built from TRBV5-1 and TRBJ1-2, with a possible D match to TRBD1 (5 bases). CDR1 and CDR2 (germline): SGHRS, YFSETQ. The CDR3 is 17 residues long. V was trimmed by 0 bases and J by 4 bases, leaving 19 bases between them. DNA of the CDR3: TGCGCCAGCAGCTTGGTCGCAGGGAAACGTGACTTCTATGGCTACACCTTC. Translated: CASSLVAGKRDFYGYTF.

V is TRBV15 and J is TRBJ1-5; 12 nucleotides line up with TRBD1. There are 15 residues in the CDR3. The trim removed 0 bases at V and 16 bases at J, leaving 10 bases unmatched. In germline, CDR1 is LNHNV, CDR2 YYDKDF (reference sequence). CDR3 residues: CATSRDKGTGGPYHF. The CDR3 DNA is TGTGCCACCAGCAGAGATAAAGGGACAGGGGGCCCTTATCATTTT.

The rearrangement joins TRBV30 to TRBJ2-7, with 9 positions matching TRBD2. Germline V gives CDR1 GTSNPN, CDR2 SVGIG (reference sequence). J was trimmed by 3 bases and V by 2 bases; bases with no gene match: 5. The CDR3 covers 14 residues. The CDR3 protein is CAWSLAGIGYEQYF. CDR3 nucleotide sequence: TGTGCCTGGAGTCTAGCGGGAATCGGCTACGAGCAGTACTTC.

This clone was recorded a few times. At one boundary the junction diverges from the germline segment, which might be a read error. This rearrangement joins TRBV5-4 to TRBJ2-3, with D unresolved. This CDR3 is 12 amino acids long. Germline CDR1 SGHNT, CDR2 YYREEE (reference sequence). The CDR3 loop reads CAGSSETDTQYF. The CDR3 coding sequence is TGTGCCGGCAGCTCAGAAACAGATACGCAGTATTTT.

The table lists this clone with a few counts. V is TRBV14 and J is TRBJ2-2; D gene ambiguous. V lost 0 bases and J 7 bases, leaving 9 bases between the germline ends. The CDR3 is 14 amino acids. CDR1 is SGHDN and CDR2 is FVKESK in the germline V gene. The CDR3 is CASSQDLAGGELFF. CDR3 sequence (DNA): TGTGCCAGCAGCCAAGATCTGGCAGGCGGGGAGCTGTTTTTT.

The chain has TRBV27 and TRBJ2-1; 8 bases fit TRBD2. The CDR3 totals 16 residues. V lost 0 bases, J lost 8 bases, and 9 bases stayed unmatched. The germline V gene has CDR1 MNHEY and CDR2 SMNVEV (reference sequence). This CDR3 is CASSLSRDSGTYEQFF. The CDR3 nucleotides read TGTGCCAGCAGTTTATCACGTGATAGCGGGACTTATGAGCAGTTCTTC.

This clone was counted a few times. The rearrangement uses TRBV6-1 and TRBJ1-1, with 7 nucleotides matching TRBD1. The germline V gene has CDR1 MNHNS and CDR2 SASEGT. The CDR3 has 14 residues. The trim removed 5 bases at V and 4 bases at J, leaving 7 bases unmatched. The CDR3 here is CASSLRRGSTEAFF. In DNA form, the CDR3 reads TGTGCCAGCAGTCTGCGCAGGGGGAGCACTGAAGCTTTCTTT.

Points on this clone: The junction departs from the called germline gene at one end, perhaps through a read error. Other DNA sequences of this sample code for an identical CDR3. The chain employs TRBV2 and TRBJ1-2; D is perhaps TRBD1 (5 bases). CDR3 length: 14 residues. Germline V gene data show CDR1 as SNHLY and CDR2 as FYNNEI. CDR3 residues: CASSEALRGVGAKF. The CDR3 nucleotides are TGTGCCAGCAGTGAAGCGCTTCGGGGGGTCGGGGCGAAGTTC. The whole variable domain, filled in from reference TRBV2 and TRBJ1-2, reads EPEVTQTPSHQVTQMGQEVILRCVPISNHLYFYWYRQILGQKVEFLVSFYNNEISEKSEIFDDQFSVERPDGSNFTLKIRSTKLEDSAMYFCASSEALRGVGAKFGSGTRLTVV.

This chain links TRBV19 with TRBJ2-6; D possibly corresponds to TRBD1 (5 bases). With 11 bases removed from V and 0 bases from J, the gap between germline ends came to 14 bases. Germline CDR1 and CDR2: LNHDA and SQIVND (reference sequence). CDR3 length equals 15 residues. The CDR3 here is CASKEQASGANVLTF. In DNA form, the CDR3 reads TGTGCCTCAAAAGAACAGGCCTCTGGGGCCAACGTCCTGACTTTC.

This clone was detected only a few times. This chain connects TRBV19 to TRBJ2-7, with a weak D call TRBD1 (6 bases). The CDR3 is 13 amino acids. The germline V gene encodes CDR1 LNHDA and CDR2 SQIVND (reference sequence). V lost 4 bases to trimming and J lost 2 bases, with 9 bases between them. This CDR3 is CASSTTGTYEQYF. CDR3 nucleotide sequence: TGTGCCAGTAGTACTACAGGGACCTACGAGCAGTACTTC.

This clone was observed a handful of times. The CDR3 here is CASSLIEGGTEAFF. CDR3 nucleotides: TGTGCCAGCAGCTTAATTGAGGGGGGGACTGAAGCTTTCTTT. The genes are TRBV7-9 and TRBJ1-1; weak D call: TRBD1 (6 bases). The V gene's germline CDR1 is SEHNR and CDR2 FQNEAQ (reference sequence). This CDR3 has 14 residues. V lost 2 bases to trimming and J lost 5 bases, with 12 bases between them.